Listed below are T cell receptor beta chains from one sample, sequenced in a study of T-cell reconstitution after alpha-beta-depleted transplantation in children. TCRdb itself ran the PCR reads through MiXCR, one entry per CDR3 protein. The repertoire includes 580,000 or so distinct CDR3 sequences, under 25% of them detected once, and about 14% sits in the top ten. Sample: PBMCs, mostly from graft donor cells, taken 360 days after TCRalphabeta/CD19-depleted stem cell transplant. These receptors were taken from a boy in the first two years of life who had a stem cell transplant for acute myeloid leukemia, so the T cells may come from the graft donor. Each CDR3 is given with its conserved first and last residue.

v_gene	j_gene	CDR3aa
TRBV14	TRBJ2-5	CASSQVGPSSYQETQYF
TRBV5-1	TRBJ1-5	CASSWDGQLDQPQHF
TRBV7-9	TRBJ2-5	CASEGQQETQYF
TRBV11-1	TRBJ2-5	CASSFLSSGGPETQYF
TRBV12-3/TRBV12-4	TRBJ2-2	CASRQPGDPNTGELFF
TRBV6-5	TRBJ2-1	CASSYTPSDQNEQFF
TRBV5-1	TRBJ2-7	CASSQPDRDASYEQYF
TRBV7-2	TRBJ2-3	CASSVGVWAGDTQYF
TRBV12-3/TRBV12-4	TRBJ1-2	CASSRDRPNYGYTF
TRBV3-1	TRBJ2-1	CASSQDRQVWGYNEQFF
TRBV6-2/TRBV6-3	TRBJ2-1	CASSYLGRASYNEQFF
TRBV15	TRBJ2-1	CAVGTSGGNEQFF
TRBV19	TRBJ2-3	CASSNGIHTDTQYF
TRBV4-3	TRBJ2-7	CASSQDRTLSYEQYF
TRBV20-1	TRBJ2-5	CSAPPPGHQTQYF
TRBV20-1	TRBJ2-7	CSASNPLTSGANYEQYF
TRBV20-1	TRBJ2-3	CSAGERLAGVQRTQYF
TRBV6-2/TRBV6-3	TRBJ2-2	CASSYSMLGELFF
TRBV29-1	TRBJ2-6	CSVEVWVPSRTVNSGANVLTF
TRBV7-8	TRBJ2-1	CASSLGFMGEQFF
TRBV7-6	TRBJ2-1	CASSSPGGPNEQFF
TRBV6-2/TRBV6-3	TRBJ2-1	CASIPTSRGLYNEQFF
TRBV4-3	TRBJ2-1	CASSQAYRSGTGEFF
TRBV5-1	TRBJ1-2	CASSGTGIYTYGYTF
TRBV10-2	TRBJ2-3	CASSDRGITDTQYF
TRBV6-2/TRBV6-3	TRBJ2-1	CASSTQGLILGSDEQFF
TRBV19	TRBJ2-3	CASSILPPGQNPTDTQYF
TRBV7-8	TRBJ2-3	CASSFAGSDTQYF
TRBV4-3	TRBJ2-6	CASSQGTGGYGANVLTF
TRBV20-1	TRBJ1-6	CSARGWGDRALRNSPLHF
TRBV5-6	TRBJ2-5	CASNRPGQETQYF
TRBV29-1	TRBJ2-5	CSVETPLRRAQYF
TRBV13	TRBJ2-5	CASSRGHLGQETQYF
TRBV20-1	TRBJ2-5	CSASRQQETQYF
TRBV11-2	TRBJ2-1	CASSPRTSGSSYNEQFF
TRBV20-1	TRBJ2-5	CSATRIAGDPQETQYF
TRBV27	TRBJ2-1	CASGLTWWHEQFF
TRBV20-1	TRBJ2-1	CSASRADEQFF
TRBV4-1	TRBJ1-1	CASSQTDRAKNTEAFF
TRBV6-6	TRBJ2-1	CASSYSDSNEQFF
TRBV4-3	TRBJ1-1	CASSQEGEGGTEAFF